This TCR beta chain comes out of a study of T cell changes during pregnancy in multiple sclerosis. This CDR3 has 13 amino acids. V was trimmed by 3 bases and J by 5 bases, leaving 11 bases between them. The germline V gene has CDR1 MGHRA and CDR2 YSYEKL. Assay used: immunoSEQ multiplex PCR; TCRdb lists only in-frame clones, some missing. The sample consists of about 110,000 clones, 85% to 95% of them appearing once. The TCR comes from a female donor in good health, enrolled as a control in a pregnancy study. The rearrangement uses TRBV4-1 and TRBJ2-7, with a possible D match to TRBD2 (6 bases). Specimen: peripheral blood, collected in the third trimester of pregnancy. The CDR3 sequence is CASSQERVNEQYF. CDR3 nucleotides: TGCGCCAGCAGCCAGGAGCGGGTCAACGAGCAGTACTTC.